Following are 19 T cell receptor beta chains from one sample sequenced in a study of vaccination and CD4 T cells after COVID-19. Indicated treatment: approximately 9-day PBMC culture with coronavirus spike peptide pools or control peptides (ViraFEST assay). For these receptors, no antigen is known. Sequenced with the Oncomine TCR Beta short-read assay was DNA taken from cultured CD4+ T cells. TCRdb passed the PCR reads through MiXCR, listing each CDR3 protein once. In the table there are around 15,000 distinct CDR3 sequences, roughly two fifths of which are singletons. Sequenced input: CD4+ T cells from blood, cultured in vitro. These receptors were obtained from a human donor who had recovered from COVID-19.

The chain links TRBV27 to TRBJ2-7; D might be TRBD1 (5 bases). V was clipped by 11 bases and J by 3 bases, with 26 bases between them. Per the germline V gene, CDR1 is MNHEY and CDR2 is SMNVEV (reference sequence). The CDR3 covers 16 residues. CDR3 loop: CASNPTVGALSYEQYF. CDR3 nucleotides: TGTGCCTCGAACCCAACGGTTGGGGCCCTTAGCTACGAGCAGTACTTC.

This chain uses TRBV18 with TRBJ2-7, with D possibly matching TRBD1 (6 bases). V lost 3 bases, J lost 0 bases, and 9 bases lay in between. The V gene's germline CDR1 is KGHSH and CDR2 LQKENI. The CDR3 runs to 14 residues. CDR3 amino acids: CASSPNRASYEQYF. DNA of the CDR3: TGTGCCAGCTCACCGAACAGGGCCTCCTACGAGCAGTACTTC.

This clonotype was found a few times. The CDR3 spells CASRRDLQETQYF. CDR3 sequence (DNA): TGTGCCAGCAGGCGGGACTTGCAAGAGACCCAGTACTTC. This chain joins TRBV6-1 and TRBJ2-5; the D gene is possibly TRBD2 (6 bases). The CDR3 contains 13 residues. The germline V and J ends were trimmed by 6 bases and 2 bases, with 10 bases remaining between them. Germline lookup yields CDR1 MNHNS and CDR2 SASEGT.

This clonotype was seen more than once but under ten times. The rearrangement joins TRBV2 to TRBJ1-2, with D perhaps matching TRBD1 (5 bases). Trimming removed 6 bases from V and 4 bases from J, with 15 bases in between. Looked up from germline, CDR1 is SNHLY and CDR2 is FYNNEI. The length of the CDR3 is 14 residues. CDR3 region: CASSLEGPTYGYTF. Written as DNA, the CDR3 is TGTGCCAGCAGCCTGGAGGGGCCCACCTATGGCTACACCTTC. The variable domain in full, with the rest retrieved from reference TRBV2 and TRBJ1-2, is EPEVTQTPSHQVTQMGQEVILRCVPISNHLYFYWYRQILGQKVEFLVSFYNNEISEKSEIFDDQFSVERPDGSNFTLKIRSTKLEDSAMYFCASSLEGPTYGYTFGSGTRLTVV.

CDR3 region: CASSFPGTGRRTDTQYF. CDR3 DNA sequence: TGTGCCAGCAGTTTCCCCGGGACAGGGAGGAGGACAGATACGCAGTATTTT. The rearrangement joins TRBV28 to TRBJ2-3, with 9 positions matching TRBD1. V lost 3 bases to trimming and J lost 3 bases; unmatched junction nucleotides: 10. The CDR3 is made up of 17 amino acids. Germline CDR1 is MDHEN and CDR2 is SYDVKM.

The chain uses TRBV20-1 and TRBJ1-4; D is ambiguous. V was pared by 4 bases and J by 6 bases, with 3 bases between. This CDR3 has 10 residues. Looked up from germline, CDR1 is DFQATT and CDR2 is SNEGSKA (reference sequence). The DNA for the CDR3 is TGCAGTGCTAAGGATGAAAAACTGTTTTTT. Translation gives CSAKDEKLFF.

The V gene is TRBV30, the J gene TRBJ1-2; D perhaps matches TRBD1 (5 bases). This CDR3 contains 13 residues. Germline values: CDR1 GTSNPN, CDR2 SVGIG (reference sequence). The ends were cut back, 4 bases at V and 4 bases at J, with 13 bases in the middle. CDR3 region: CAWTYGTVYGYTF. DNA of the CDR3: TGTGCCTGGACTTATGGGACGGTCTATGGCTACACCTTC.

The V gene is TRBV20-1, the J gene TRBJ2-7, with a weak D call TRBD2 (5 bases). V was clipped by 0 bases and J by 0 bases, with 12 bases between them. Germline V lookup: CDR1 DFQATT, CDR2 SNEGSKA (reference sequence). This CDR3 spans 15 amino acids. CDR3 amino acids: CSARDPAASSYEQYF. In nucleotides, the CDR3 is TGCAGTGCTAGAGATCCAGCGGCTAGCTCCTACGAGCAGTACTTC.

This rearrangement joins TRBV20-1 to TRBJ2-3; the match to TRBD2 covers 12 bases. V gave up 5 bases and J gave up 1 base; unmatched junction bases: 4. Germline CDR1 reads DFQATT; CDR2 reads SNEGSKA (reference sequence). The CDR3 runs to 15 residues. CDR3 sequence reads: CSAPGLAGRTDTQYF. The CDR3 bases are TGCAGTGCTCCGGGACTAGCGGGCCGCACAGATACGCAGTATTTT.

This clonotype turned up a few times. This chain links TRBV7-2 with TRBJ2-3; D is possibly TRBD1 (6 bases). The CDR3 spans 16 residues. V gave up 5 bases and J gave up 0 bases, with 15 bases separating them. In germline, CDR1 is SGHTA, CDR2 FQGNSA. The CDR3 DNA sequence: TGTGCCAGCAGCAGACCGGGACACCTTAGCACAGATACGCAGTATTTT. It yields the protein CASSRPGHLSTDTQYF.

This clonotype was observed a few times. The gene calls are TRBV20-1 and TRBJ1-6, with a weak D call TRBD1 (5 bases). The V end was cut by 0 bases, the J end by 4 bases, with 13 bases between. The CDR3 contains 16 residues. Germline CDR1 reads DFQATT; CDR2 reads SNEGSKA (reference sequence). The CDR3 nucleotides read TGCAGTGCTAGAGATCTCCCGGGGCTTTATAATTCACCCCTCCACTTT. This gives the protein CSARDLPGLYNSPLHF.

The chain links TRBV6-2 or TRBV6-3 to TRBJ2-4, with D unresolved. This CDR3 spans 12 amino acids. Between the trimmed V and J ends, which lost 8 bases and 0 bases, there was a span of 5 bases. From germline, CDR1 is MNHEY and CDR2 SVGEGT. CDR3 sequence reads: CASYGAKNIQYF. The CDR3 coding sequence is TGTGCCAGCTACGGAGCCAAAAACATTCAGTACTTC.

This clonotype has more than one count but fewer than ten. The J gene is TRBJ2-7, the V gene TRBV20-1; D gene unclear. The CDR3 runs to 18 residues. Trimming took 1 base from V and 2 from J, leaving 24 bases between them. Germline CDR1 is DFQATT and CDR2 is SNEGSKA (reference sequence). Here the CDR3 reads CSARVPPTIGRFPYEQYF. The DNA for the CDR3 is TGCAGTGCTAGAGTTCCCCCGACGATAGGGCGGTTCCCCTACGAGCAGTACTTC.

This clonotype was observed a few times. The rearrangement links TRBV6-2 or TRBV6-3 to TRBJ1-5, with D possibly matching TRBD1 (6 bases). The CDR3 covers 13 residues. With 8 bases removed from V and 5 bases from J, the gap between germline ends came to 13 bases. Germline loops: CDR1 MNHEY, CDR2 SVGEGT. CDR3 sequence (DNA): TGTGCCAGCTCCGACAGGTTTCATCAGCCCCAGCATTTT. Translated: CASSDRFHQPQHF.

The sample holds a few counts of this clonotype. This chain uses TRBV27 with TRBJ2-2; 8 bases match TRBD1. The germline gives CDR1 MNHEY, CDR2 SMNVEV (reference sequence). The CDR3 spans 16 residues. After removal of 6 bases from V and 4 bases from J, the junction contained 10 bases not matched to a gene. CDR3: CASSLAGGLSTGELFF. CDR3 in DNA: TGTGCCAGCAGCTTGGCAGGGGGCCTATCCACCGGGGAGCTGTTTTTT.

The chain uses TRBV6-1 and TRBJ2-7; D is possibly TRBD2 (6 bases). V gave up 6 bases and J gave up 7 bases, with 10 bases separating them. Germline CDR1 reads MNHNS; CDR2 reads SASEGT. This CDR3 contains 11 residues. The CDR3 DNA is TGTGCCAGCAGCCGAGGACTAGAGCAGTACTTC. Translating gives CASSRGLEQYF.

The CDR3 sequence is CASSDPLSGRGETQYF. The CDR3 DNA sequence: TGTGCCAGCAGTGATCCTTTGTCAGGGAGGGGAGAGACCCAGTACTTC. The chain joins TRBV25-1 to TRBJ2-5; the match to TRBD2 covers 7 bases. The CDR3 consists of 16 residues. J gave up 4 bases and V 3 bases, and 11 bases lay outside the gene matches. The germline V gene has CDR1 MGHDK and CDR2 SYGVNS. The variable domain in full, completed from reference TRBV25-1 and TRBJ2-5, reads EADIYQTPRYLVIGTGKKITLECSQTMGHDKMYWYQQDPGMELHLIHYSYGVNSTEKGDLSSESTVSRIRTEHFPLTLESARPSHTSQYLCASSDPLSGRGETQYFGPGTRLLVL.

The V gene is TRBV7-2, the J gene TRBJ2-3, with 8 bases fitting TRBD2. Germline values: CDR1 SGHTA, CDR2 FQGNSA. V was pared by 1 base and J by 3 bases, with 9 bases of the junction left unmatched. The CDR3 is made up of 17 amino acids. Here the CDR3 reads CASSLVGDGRETDTQYF. DNA of the CDR3: TGTGCCAGCAGCTTAGTAGGGGACGGGAGGGAGACAGATACGCAGTATTTT.

CDR3 residues: CASSYNRKGEQFF. DNA for the CDR3: TGTGCCAGCAGTTACAACAGGAAGGGGGAGCAGTTCTTC. This chain links TRBV6-2 or TRBV6-3 with TRBJ2-1; TRBD1 is a possible D gene (5 bases). This CDR3 region has 13 residues. V was clipped by 2 bases and J by 10 bases, with 12 bases between them. Germline V gives CDR1 MNHEY, CDR2 SVGEGT.